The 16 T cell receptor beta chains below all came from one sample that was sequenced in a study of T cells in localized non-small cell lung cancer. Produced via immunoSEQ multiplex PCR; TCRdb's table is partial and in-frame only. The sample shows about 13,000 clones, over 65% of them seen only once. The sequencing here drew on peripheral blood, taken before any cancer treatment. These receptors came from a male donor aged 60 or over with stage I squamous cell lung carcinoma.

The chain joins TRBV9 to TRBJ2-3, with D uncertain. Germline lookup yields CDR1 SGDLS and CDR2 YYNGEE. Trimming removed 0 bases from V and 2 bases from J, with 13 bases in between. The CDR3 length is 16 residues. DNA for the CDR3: TGTGCCAGCAGCGTAGAGTCGCGGACGCTCACAGATACGCAGTATTTT. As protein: CASSVESRTLTDTQYF.

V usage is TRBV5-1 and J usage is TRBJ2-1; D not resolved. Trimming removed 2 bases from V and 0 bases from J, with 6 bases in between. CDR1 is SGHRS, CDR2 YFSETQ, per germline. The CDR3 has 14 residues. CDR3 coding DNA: TGCGCCAGCAGCTTTGACCCCTCCTACAATGAGCAGTTCTTC. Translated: CASSFDPSYNEQFF.

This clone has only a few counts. CDR3 region: CASSILAGGEQFF. The CDR3 nucleotides read TGTGCCAGTAGTATACTAGCGGGAGGGGAGCAGTTCTTC. The gene calls are TRBV19 and TRBJ2-1, with 12 bases matching TRBD2. The CDR3 loop spans 13 amino acids. The V and J ends lost 2 bases and 10 bases, in that order; junction bases with no gene match: 0. The germline gives CDR1 LNHDA, CDR2 SQIVND (reference sequence).

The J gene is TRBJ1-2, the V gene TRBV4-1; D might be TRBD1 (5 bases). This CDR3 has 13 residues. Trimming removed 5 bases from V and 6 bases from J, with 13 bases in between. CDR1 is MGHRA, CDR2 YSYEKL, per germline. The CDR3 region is CASSMAGGNGYTF. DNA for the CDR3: TGCGCCAGCAGCATGGCGGGGGGGAATGGCTACACCTTC.

The chain's CDR3 is CASSVWTSGRAEEETQYF. In DNA form, the CDR3 reads TGTGCCAGCAGCGTCTGGACTAGCGGGAGGGCCGAGGAAGAGACCCAGTACTTC. The genes are TRBV11-2 and TRBJ2-5, with 15 bases aligning to TRBD2. This CDR3 has 18 amino acids. Germline trimming cut 5 bases from V and 3 bases from J; bases unmatched to any gene: 10. Per the germline V gene, CDR1 is SGHAT and CDR2 is FQNNGV.

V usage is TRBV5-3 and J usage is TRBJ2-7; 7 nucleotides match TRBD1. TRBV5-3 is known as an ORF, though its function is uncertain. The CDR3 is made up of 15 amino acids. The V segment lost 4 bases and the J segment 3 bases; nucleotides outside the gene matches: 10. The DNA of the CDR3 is TGTGCCAGAAGCACAGGGACAGCTGGTAGCTACGAGCAGTACTTC. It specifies CARSTGTAGSYEQYF.

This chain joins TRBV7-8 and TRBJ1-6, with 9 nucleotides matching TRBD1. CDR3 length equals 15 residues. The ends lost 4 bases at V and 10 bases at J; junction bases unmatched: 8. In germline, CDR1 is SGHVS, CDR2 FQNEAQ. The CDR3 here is CASSSRDRERSPLHF. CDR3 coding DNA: TGTGCCAGCAGCTCCCGGGACAGGGAACGATCACCCCTCCACTTT.

CDR3 loop: CASSLGERERHEQYF. Written as DNA, the CDR3 is TGTGCCAGCAGCTTAGGGGAGCGGGAAAGGCACGAGCAGTACTTC. The V call is TRBV11-2, the J call TRBJ2-7, with 7 positions matching TRBD2. With 1 base clipped from V and 5 bases from J, the junction kept 8 bases outside the gene matches. The CDR3 has 15 amino acids. Germline V gene lookup returns CDR1 SGHAT and CDR2 FQNNGV.

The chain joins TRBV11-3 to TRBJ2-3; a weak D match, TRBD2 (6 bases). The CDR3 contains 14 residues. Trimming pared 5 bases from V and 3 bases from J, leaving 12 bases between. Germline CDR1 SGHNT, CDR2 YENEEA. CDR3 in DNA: TGTGCCAGCAGCGGGCGCGGGAAGACAGATACGCAGTATTTT. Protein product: CASSGRGKTDTQYF.

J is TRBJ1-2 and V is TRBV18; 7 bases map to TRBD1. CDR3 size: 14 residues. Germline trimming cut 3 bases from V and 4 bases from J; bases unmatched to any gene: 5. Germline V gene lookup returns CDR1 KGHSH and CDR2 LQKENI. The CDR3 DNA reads TGTGCCAGCTCACCTGGGACAGTCACCTATGGCTACACCTTC. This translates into CASSPGTVTYGYTF.

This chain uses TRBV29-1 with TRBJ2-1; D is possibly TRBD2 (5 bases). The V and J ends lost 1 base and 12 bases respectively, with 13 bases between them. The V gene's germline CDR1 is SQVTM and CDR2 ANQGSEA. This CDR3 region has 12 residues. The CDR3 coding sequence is TGCAGCGTTGAAGCATCCGGGAAAGGGCAGTTCTTC. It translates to CSVEASGKGQFF.

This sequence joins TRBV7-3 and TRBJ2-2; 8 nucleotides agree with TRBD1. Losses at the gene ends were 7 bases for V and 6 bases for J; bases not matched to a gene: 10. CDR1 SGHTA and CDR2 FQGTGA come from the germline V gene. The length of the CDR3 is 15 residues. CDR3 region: CASNNPTGAAGELFF. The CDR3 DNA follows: TGTGCCAGCAATAACCCGACAGGGGCGGCCGGGGAGCTGTTTTTT.

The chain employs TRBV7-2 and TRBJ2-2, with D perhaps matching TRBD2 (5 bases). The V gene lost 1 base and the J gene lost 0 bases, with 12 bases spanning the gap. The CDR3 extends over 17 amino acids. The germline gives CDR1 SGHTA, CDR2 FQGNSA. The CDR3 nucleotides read TGTGCCAGCAGCTTAGACTTCGAAGCGGCGAACACCGGGGAGCTGTTTTTT. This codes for CASSLDFEAANTGELFF.

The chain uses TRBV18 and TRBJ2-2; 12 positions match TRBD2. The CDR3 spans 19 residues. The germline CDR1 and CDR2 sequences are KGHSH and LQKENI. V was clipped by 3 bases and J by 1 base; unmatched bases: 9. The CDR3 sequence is CASSPKGLAGQGNTGELFF. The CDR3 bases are TGTGCCAGCTCACCGAAGGGACTAGCGGGCCAGGGGAACACCGGGGAGCTGTTTTTT.

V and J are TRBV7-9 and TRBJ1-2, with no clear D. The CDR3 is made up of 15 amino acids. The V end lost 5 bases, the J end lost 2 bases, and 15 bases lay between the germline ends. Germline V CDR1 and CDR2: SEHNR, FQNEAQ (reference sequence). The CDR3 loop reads CASSPARTVNYGYTF. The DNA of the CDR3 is TGTGCCAGCAGCCCGGCCAGGACGGTGAACTATGGCTACACCTTC.

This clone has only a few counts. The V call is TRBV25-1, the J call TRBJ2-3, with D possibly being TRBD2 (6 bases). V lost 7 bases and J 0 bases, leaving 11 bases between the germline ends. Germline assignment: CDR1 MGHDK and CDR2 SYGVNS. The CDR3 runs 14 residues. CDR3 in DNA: TGTGCCAGCACCCGGGACTCCAGCACAGATACGCAGTATTTT. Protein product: CASTRDSSTDTQYF.